This TCR beta chain appears in the sequencing data of a study of blood T cells in healthy people across ages. Together with a sample-barcoded 5' primer, a J-beta primer mix was included in a second PCR lasting roughly 6 to 12 cycles. TCRdb used MiXCR to reprocess the 5' RACE reads, holding one entry per CDR3 protein. The repertoire consists of 550,000 to 800,000 distinct CDR3 sequences, with around 21% occurring once and the leading ten covering roughly 3.7%. The germline gives CDR1 GTSNPN, CDR2 SVGIG (reference sequence). Trimming removed 5 bases from V and 3 bases from J, with 7 bases in between. The CDR3 totals 11 residues. Study-wide findings and caveats: Long-lived donors carried more naive CD4+ cells and greater diversity than aged donors.

Remarks on this clonotype: Its antigen remains unidentified.

The chain couples TRBV30 to TRBJ2-5, with a possible D match to TRBD1 (5 bases). The sequence derives from a man between 65 and 80 years old in good health. Sequenced sample: blood. The CDR3 sequence is CAWGREETQYF. As DNA, the CDR3 is TGTGCCTGGGGCAGGGAAGAGACCCAGTACTTC. Full variable domain (outside the CDR3, taken from reference TRBV30 and TRBJ2-5): SQTIHQWPATLVQPVGSPLSLECTVEGTSNPNLYWYRQAAGRGLQLLFYSVGIGQISSEVPQNLSASRPQDRQFILSSKKLLLSDSGFYLCAWGREETQYFGPGTRLLVL.